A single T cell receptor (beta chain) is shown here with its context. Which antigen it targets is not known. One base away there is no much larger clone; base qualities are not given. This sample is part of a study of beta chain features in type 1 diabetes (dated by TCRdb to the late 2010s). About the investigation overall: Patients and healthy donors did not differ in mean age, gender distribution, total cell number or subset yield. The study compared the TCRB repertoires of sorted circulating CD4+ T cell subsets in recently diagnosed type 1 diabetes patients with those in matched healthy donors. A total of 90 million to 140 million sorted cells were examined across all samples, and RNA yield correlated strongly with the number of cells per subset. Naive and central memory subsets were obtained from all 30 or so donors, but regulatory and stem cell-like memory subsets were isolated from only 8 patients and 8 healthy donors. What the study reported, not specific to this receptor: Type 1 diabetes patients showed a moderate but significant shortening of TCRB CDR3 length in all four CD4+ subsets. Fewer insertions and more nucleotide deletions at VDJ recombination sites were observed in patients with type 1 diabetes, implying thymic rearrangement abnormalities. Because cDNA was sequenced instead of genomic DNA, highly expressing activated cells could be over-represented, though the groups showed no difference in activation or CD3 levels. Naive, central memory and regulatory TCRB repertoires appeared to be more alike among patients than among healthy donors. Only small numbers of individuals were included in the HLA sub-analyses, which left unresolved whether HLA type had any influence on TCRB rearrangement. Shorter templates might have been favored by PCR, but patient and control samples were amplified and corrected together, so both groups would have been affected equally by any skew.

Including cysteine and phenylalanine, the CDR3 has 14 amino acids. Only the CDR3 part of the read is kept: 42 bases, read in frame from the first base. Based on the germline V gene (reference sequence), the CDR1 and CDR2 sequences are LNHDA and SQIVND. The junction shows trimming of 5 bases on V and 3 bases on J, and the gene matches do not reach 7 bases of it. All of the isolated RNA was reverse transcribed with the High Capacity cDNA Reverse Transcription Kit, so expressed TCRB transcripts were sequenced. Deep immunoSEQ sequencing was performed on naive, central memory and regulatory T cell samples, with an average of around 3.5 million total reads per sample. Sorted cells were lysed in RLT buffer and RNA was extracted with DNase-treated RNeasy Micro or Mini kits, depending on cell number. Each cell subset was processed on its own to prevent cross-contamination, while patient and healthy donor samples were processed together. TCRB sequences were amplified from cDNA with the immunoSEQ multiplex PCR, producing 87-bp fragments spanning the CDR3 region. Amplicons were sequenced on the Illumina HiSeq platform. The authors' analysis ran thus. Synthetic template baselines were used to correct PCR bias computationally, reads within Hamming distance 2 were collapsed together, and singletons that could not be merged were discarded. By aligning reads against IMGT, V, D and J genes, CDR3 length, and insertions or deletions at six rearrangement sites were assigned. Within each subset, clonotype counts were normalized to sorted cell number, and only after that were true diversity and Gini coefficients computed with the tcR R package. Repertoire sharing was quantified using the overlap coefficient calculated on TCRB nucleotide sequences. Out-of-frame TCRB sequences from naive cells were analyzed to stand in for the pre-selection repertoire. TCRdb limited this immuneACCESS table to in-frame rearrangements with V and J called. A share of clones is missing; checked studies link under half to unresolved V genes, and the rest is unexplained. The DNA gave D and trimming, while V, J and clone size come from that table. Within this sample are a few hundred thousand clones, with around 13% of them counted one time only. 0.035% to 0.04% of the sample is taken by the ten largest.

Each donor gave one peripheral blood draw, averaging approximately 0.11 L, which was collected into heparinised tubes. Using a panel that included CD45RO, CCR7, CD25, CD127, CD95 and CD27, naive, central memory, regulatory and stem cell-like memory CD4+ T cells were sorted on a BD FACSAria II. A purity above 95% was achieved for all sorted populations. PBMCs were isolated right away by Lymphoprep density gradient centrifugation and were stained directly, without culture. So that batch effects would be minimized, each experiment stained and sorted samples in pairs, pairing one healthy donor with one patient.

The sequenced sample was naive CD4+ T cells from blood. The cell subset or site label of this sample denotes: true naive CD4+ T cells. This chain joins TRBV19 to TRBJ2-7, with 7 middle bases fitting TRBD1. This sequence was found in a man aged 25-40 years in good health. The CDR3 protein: CASSRTGTDYEQYF. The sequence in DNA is TGTGCCAGTAGTCGGACCGGGACAGACTACGAGCAGTACTTC.